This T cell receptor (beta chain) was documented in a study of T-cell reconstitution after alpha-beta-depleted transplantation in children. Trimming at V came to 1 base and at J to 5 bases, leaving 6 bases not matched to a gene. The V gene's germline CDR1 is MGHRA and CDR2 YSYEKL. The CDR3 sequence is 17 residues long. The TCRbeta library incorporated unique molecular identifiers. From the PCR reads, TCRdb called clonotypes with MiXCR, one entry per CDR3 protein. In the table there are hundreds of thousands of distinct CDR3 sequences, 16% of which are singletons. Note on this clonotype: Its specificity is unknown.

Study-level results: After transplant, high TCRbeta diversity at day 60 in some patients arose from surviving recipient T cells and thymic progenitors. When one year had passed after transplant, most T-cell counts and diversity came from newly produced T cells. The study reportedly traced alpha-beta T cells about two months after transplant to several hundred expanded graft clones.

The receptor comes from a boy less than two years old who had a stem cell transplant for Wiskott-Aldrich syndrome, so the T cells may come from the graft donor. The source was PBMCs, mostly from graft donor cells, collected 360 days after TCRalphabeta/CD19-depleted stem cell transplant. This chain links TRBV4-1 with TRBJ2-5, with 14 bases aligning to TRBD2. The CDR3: CASSQGRLAGGLETQYF. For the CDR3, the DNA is TGCGCCAGCAGCCAAGGGCGACTAGCGGGGGGGTTGGAGACCCAGTACTTC.